This T cell receptor beta chain stems from a study of T-cell memory formation after mild COVID-19. Across the study: Largely, the TCR clusters proved donor specific. General observations from the study: Researchers could not confirm that second-wave clones peaking on day 37 targeted SARS-CoV-2. CM and EM subsets held most contracting CD4+ clones; EMRA held CD8+ ones. Among clones contracting day 15 to 85, CD4/CD8 was balanced, whereas later expanders leaned CD4+.

This clonotype was recorded a few times. The antigen is undetermined. TCRdb re-derived calls from the 5' RACE reads in MiXCR, one entry per CDR3 protein. The sample lists some 190,000 distinct CDR3 sequences; roughly 18% were seen once. Trimming removed 5 bases at V and 4 bases at J, with 14 bases between. The CDR3 loop spans 14 amino acids. CDR1 SGHTA and CDR2 FQGTGA come from the germline V gene. The chain combines TRBV7-3 with TRBJ2-5; tentatively, D is TRBD2 (5 bases). This TCR was recovered from an adult woman who had mild COVID-19 (a few samples of this study predate the infection). Cell type and time point are not known. Sequencing was done on a sample of PBMCs or a T cell subset sorted from them (not recorded which). CDR3 in DNA: TGTGCCAGCAGCCCCGGAACTAGTGTAGAGACCCAGTACTTC. Translation: CASSPGTSVETQYF.